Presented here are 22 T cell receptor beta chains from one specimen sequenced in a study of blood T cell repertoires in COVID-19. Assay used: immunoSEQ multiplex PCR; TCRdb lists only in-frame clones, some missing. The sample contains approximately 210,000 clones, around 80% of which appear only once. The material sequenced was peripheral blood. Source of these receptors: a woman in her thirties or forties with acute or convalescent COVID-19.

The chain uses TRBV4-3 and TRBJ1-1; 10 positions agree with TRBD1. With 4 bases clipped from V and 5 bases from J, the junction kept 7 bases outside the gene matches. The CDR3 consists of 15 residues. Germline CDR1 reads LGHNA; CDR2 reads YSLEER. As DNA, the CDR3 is TGCGCCAGCAGCCGAGGGACAGGGGCTGGGACTGAAGCTTTCTTT. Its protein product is CASSRGTGAGTEAFF.

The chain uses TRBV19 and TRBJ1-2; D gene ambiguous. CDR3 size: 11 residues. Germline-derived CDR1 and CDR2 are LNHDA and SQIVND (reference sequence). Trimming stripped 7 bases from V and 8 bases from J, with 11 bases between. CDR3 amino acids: CASNRGDGYTF. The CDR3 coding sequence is TGTGCCAGTAATCGGGGAGACGGCTACACCTTC.

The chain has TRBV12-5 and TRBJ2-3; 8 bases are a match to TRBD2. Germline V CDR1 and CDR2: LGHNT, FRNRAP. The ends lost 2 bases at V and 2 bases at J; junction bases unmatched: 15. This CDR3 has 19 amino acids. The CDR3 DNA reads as TGTGCTAGTGGTTTGACAATCTCGGGAGGGACTCGTTTCACAGATACGCAGTATTTT. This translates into CASGLTISGGTRFTDTQYF.

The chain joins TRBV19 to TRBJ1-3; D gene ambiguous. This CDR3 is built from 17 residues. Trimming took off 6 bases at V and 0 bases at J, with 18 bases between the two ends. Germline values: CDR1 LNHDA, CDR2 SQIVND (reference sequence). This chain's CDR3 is CASRRTEDRSSGNTIYF. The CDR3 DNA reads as TGTGCCAGTAGGAGAACGGAGGACCGATCCTCTGGAAACACCATATATTTT.

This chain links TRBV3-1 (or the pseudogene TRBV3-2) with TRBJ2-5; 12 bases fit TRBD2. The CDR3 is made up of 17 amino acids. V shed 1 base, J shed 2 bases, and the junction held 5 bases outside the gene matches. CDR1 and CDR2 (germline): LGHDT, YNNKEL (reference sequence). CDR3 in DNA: TGTGCCAGCAGCCAAGGGACTAGCGGGGCCCTTCAAGAGACCCAGTACTTC. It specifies CASSQGTSGALQETQYF.

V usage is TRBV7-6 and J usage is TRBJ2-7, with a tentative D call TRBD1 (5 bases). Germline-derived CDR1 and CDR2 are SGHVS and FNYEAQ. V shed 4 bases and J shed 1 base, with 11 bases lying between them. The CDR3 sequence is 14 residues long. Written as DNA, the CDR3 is TGTGCCAGCAGCTCCCTAGGGGCGTCCTACGAGCAGTACTTC. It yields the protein CASSSLGASYEQYF.

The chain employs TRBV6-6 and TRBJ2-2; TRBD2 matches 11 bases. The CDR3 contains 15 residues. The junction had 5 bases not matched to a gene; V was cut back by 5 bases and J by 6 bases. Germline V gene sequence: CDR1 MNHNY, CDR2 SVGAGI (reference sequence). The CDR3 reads CASSASGGTPGELFF. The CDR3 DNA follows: TGTGCCAGCAGTGCTAGCGGGGGGACCCCCGGGGAGCTGTTTTTT.

CDR3 in amino acids: CASSPSDGGASGSDEQFF. The CDR3 bases are TGCGCCAGCAGCCCCTCCGATGGGGGGGCTAGCGGGTCGGATGAGCAGTTCTTC. The chain combines TRBV4-3 with TRBJ2-1; 8 bases align to TRBD2. Germline loops: CDR1 LGHNA, CDR2 YSLEER. After removal of 4 bases from V and 8 bases from J, the junction contained 19 bases not matched to a gene. The CDR3 covers 18 residues.

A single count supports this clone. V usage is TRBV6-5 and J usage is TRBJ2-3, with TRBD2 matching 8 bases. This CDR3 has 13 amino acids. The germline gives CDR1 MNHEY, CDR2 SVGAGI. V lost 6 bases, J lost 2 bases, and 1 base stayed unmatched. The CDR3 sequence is CASRLAATDTQYF. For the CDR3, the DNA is TGTGCCAGCAGACTAGCGGCCACAGATACGCAGTATTTT.

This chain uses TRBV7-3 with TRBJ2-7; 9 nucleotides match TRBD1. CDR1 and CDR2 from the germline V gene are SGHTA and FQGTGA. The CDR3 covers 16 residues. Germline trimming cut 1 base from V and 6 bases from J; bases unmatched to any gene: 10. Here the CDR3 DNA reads TGTGCCAGCAGCTTAAGCCGCTCGGGACAGGGCTCCGAGCAGTACTTC. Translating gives CASSLSRSGQGSEQYF.

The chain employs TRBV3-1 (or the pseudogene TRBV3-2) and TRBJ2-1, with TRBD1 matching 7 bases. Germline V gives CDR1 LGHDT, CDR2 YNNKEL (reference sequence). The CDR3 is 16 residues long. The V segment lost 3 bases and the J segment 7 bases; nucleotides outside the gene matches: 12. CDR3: CASSQGTDRVRNEQFF. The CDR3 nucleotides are TGTGCCAGCAGCCAGGGAACCGACAGGGTACGGAATGAGCAGTTCTTC.

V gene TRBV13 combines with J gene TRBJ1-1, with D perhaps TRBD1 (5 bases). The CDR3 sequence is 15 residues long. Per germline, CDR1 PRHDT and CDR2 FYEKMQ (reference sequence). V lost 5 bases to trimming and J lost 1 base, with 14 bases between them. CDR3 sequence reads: CASSNRWGKNTEAFF. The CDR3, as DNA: TGTGCCAGCAGCAATAGATGGGGCAAGAACACTGAAGCTTTCTTT. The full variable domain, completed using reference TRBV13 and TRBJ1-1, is AAGVIQSPRHLIKEKRETATLKCYPIPRHDTVYWYQQGPGQDPQFLISFYEKMQSDKGSIPDRFSAQQFSDYHSELNMSSLELGDSALYFCASSNRWGKNTEAFFGQGTRLTVV.

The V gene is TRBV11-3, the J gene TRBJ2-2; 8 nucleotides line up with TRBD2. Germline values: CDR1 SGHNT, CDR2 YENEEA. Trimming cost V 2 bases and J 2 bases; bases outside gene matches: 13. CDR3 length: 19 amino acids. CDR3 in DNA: TGTGCCAGCAGCTTAACTCCGTTTCGAGCGGGGGATAACACCGGGGAGCTGTTTTTT. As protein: CASSLTPFRAGDNTGELFF. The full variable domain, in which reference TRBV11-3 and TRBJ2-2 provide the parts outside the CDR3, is EAGVVQSPRYKIIEKKQPVAFWCNPISGHNTLYWYLQNLGQGPELLIRYENEEAVDDSQLPKDRFSAERLKGVDSTLKIQPAELGDSAVYLCASSLTPFRAGDNTGELFFGEGSRLTVL.

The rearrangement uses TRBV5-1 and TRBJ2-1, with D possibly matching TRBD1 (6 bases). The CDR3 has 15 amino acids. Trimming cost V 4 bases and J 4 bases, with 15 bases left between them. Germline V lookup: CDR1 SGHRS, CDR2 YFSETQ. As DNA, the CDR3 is TGCGCCAGCAGCCCGGACATAGGGGGATACAATGAGCAGTTCTTC. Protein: CASSPDIGGYNEQFF.

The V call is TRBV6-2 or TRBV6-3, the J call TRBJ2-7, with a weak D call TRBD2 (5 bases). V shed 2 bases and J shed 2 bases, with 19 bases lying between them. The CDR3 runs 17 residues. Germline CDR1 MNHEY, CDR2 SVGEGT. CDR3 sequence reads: CASSYGASGARAYEQYF. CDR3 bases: TGTGCCAGCAGTTACGGTGCGAGCGGAGCGCGAGCCTACGAGCAGTACTTC.

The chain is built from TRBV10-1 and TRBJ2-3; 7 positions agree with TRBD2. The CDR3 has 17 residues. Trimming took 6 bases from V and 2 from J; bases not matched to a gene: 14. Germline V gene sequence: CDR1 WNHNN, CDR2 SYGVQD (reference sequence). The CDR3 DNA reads TGCGCCAGCAGATTATTTGCGGGAGTAGCCCCCACAGATACGCAGTATTTT. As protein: CASRLFAGVAPTDTQYF.

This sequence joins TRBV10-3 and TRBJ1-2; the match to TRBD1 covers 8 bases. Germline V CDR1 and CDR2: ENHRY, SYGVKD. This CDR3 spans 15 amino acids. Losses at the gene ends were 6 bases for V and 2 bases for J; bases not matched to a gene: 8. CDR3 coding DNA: TGTGCCATCAGAGATTCGGACAGGGCGAACTATGGCTACACCTTC. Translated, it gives CAIRDSDRANYGYTF.

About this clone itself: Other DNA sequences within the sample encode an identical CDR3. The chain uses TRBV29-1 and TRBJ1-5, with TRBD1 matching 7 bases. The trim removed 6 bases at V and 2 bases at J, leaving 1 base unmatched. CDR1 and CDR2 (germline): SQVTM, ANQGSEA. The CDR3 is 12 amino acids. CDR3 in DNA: TGCAGCGTCGGACAGGGCAATCAGCCCCAGCATTTT. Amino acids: CSVGQGNQPQHF.

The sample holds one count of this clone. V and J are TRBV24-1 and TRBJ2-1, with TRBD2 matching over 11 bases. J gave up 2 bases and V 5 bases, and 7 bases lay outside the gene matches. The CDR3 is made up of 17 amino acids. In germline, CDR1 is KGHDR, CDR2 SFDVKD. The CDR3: CATSGGSGRVTYNEQFF. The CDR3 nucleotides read TGTGCCACCAGTGGTGGTAGCGGGAGGGTAACCTACAATGAGCAGTTCTTC.

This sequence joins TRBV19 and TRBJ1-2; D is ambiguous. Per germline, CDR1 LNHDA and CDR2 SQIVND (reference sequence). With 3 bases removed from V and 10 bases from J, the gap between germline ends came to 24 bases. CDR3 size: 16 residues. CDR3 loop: CASSIVGMAGITYYTF. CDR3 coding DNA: TGTGCCAGTAGTATCGTGGGCATGGCTGGCATTACTTACTACACCTTC.

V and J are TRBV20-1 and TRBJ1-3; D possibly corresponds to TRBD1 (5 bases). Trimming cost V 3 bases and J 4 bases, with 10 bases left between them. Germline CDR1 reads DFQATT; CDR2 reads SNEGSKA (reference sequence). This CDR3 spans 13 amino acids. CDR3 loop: CSASSGEGNTIYF. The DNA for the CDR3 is TGCAGTGCTAGTTCGGGGGAAGGAAACACCATATATTTT.

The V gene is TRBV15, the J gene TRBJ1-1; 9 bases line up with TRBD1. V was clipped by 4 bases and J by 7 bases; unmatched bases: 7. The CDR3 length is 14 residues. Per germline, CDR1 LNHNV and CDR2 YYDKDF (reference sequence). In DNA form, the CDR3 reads TGTGCCACCAGCAAAGGGACAGGGTGGGATGAAGCTTTCTTT. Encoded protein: CATSKGTGWDEAFF.